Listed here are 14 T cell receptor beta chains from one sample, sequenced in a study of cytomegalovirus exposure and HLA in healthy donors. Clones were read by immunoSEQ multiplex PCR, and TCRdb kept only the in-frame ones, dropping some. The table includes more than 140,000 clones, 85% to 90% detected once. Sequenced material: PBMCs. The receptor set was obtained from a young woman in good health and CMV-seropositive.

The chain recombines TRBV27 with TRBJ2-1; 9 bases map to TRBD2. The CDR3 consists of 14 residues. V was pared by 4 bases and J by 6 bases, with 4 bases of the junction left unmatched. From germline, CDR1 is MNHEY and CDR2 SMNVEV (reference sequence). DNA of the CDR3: TGTGCCAGCAGTTATGCGGGAGGGCTCAATGAGCAGTTCTTC. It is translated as CASSYAGGLNEQFF.

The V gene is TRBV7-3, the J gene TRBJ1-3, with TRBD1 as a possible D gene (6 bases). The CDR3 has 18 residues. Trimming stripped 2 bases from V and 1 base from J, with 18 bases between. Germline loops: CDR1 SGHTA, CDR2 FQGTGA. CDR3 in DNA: TGTGCCAGCAGCTTACCGGGACATGACGATATTTCTGGAAACACCATATATTTT. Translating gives CASSLPGHDDISGNTIYF.

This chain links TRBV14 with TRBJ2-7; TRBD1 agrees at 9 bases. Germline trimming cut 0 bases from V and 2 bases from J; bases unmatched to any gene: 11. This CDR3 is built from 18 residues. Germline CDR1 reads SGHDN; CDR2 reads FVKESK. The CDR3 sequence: CASSQDRVLGDRAYEQYF. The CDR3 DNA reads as TGTGCCAGCAGCCAAGATCGCGTACTAGGGGACAGGGCCTACGAGCAGTACTTC. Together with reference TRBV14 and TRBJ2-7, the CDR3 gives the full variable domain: EAGVTQFPSHSVIEKGQTVTLRCDPISGHDNLYWYRRVMGKEIKFLLHFVKESKQDESGMPNNRFLAERTGGTYSTLKVQPAELEDSGVYFCASSQDRVLGDRAYEQYFGPGTRLTVT.

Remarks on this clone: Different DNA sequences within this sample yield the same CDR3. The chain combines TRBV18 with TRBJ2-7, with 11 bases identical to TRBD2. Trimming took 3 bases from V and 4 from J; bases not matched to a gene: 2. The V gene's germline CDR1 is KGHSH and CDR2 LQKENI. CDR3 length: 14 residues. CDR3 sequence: CASSPGLAEYEQYF. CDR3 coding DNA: TGTGCCAGCTCACCGGGACTAGCGGAGTACGAGCAGTACTTC.

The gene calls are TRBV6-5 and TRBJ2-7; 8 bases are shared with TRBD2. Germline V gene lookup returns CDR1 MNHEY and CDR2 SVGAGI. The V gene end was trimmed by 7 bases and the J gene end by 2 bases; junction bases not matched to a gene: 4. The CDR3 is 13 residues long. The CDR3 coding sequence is TGTGCCAGCACACAGCGGGAGCCCTACGAGCAGTACTTC. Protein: CASTQREPYEQYF.

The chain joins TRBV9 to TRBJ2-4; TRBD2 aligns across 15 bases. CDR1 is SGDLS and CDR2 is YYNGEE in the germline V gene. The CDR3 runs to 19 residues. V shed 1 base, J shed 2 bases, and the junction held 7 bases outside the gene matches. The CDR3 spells CASSVSGLAGGPSKNIQYF. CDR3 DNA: TGTGCCAGCAGCGTATCTGGACTAGCGGGAGGGCCCTCCAAAAACATTCAGTACTTC.

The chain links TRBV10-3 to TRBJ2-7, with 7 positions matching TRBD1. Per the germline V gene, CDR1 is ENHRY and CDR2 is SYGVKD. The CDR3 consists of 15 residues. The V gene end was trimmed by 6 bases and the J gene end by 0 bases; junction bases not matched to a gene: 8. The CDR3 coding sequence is TGTGCCATCAGGTCCGGGACAGACCGCTCCTACGAGCAGTACTTC. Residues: CAIRSGTDRSYEQYF.

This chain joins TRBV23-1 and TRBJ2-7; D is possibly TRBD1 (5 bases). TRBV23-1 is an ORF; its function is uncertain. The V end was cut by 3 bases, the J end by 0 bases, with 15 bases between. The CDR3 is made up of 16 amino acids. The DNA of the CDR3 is TGCGCCAGCAGTCACTTACGACAGAGTCCCTCCTACGAGCAGTACTTC. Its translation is CASSHLRQSPSYEQYF.

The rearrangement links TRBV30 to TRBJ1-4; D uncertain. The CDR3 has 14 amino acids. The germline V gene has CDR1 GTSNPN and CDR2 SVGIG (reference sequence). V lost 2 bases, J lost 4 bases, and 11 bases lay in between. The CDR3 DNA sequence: TGTGCCTGGAGTCAGCGATGGCTTAATGAAAAACTGTTTTTT. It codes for CAWSQRWLNEKLFF.

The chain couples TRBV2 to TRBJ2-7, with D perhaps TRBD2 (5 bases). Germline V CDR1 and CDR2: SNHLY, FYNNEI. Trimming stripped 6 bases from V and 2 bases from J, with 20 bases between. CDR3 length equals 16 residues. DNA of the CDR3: TGTGCCAGCAGCCCAACCCGCGCGGGTGGTGCCTACGAGCAGTACTTC. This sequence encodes CASSPTRAGGAYEQYF.

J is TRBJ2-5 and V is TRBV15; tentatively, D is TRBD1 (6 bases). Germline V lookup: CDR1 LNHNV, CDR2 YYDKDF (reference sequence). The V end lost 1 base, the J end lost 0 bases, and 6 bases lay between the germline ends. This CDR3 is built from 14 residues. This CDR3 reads CATSRGDNQETQYF. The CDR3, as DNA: TGTGCCACCAGCAGAGGGGACAACCAAGAGACCCAGTACTTC. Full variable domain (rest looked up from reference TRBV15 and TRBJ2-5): DAMVIQNPRYQVTQFGKPVTLSCSQTLNHNVMYWYQQKSSQAPKLLFHYYDKDFNNEADTPDNFQSRRPNTSFCFLDIRSPGLGDTAMYLCATSRGDNQETQYFGPGTRLLVL.

The CDR3 nucleotides are TGTGCCAGCAGCTCCGAAACAAAAGAGACCCAGTACTTC. It is translated as CASSSETKETQYF. J is TRBJ2-5 and V is TRBV7-9; D is ambiguous. Trimming removed 4 bases at V and 3 bases at J, with 9 bases between. Per germline, CDR1 SEHNR and CDR2 FQNEAQ (reference sequence). This CDR3 comprises 13 residues.

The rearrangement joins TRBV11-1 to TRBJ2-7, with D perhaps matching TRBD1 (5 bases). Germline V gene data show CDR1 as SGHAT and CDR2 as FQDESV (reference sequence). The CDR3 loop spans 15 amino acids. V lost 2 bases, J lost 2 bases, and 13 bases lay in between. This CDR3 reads CASSLQGHTTYEQYF. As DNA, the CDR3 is TGTGCCAGCAGCTTACAGGGTCACACAACCTACGAGCAGTACTTC.

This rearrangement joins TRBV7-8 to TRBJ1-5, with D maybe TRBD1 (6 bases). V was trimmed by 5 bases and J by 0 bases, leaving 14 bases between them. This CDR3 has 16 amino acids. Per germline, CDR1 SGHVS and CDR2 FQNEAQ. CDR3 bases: TGTGCCAGCAGCGGCCGGACAGATTATAGCAATCAGCCCCAGCATTTT. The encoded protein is CASSGRTDYSNQPQHF.